Below, 6 T cell receptor beta chains from the same sample are listed, as sequenced in a study of radiation and T cells in renal cell carcinoma. Some clones are missing from TCRdb's copy, which holds only in-frame ones; the method was immunoSEQ multiplex PCR. This repertoire shows 110,000 to 150,000 clones, 83% found once; its top ten account for approximately 22%. The sample's time point: baseline pretreatment blood. Noted treatment: 15 Gy SBRT to primary tumor, nephrectomy 4 weeks later. This material consisted of blood, taken from a patient whose treatment included radiotherapy and nephrectomy. The receptors were sampled from a woman aged 45-60 years with renal cell carcinoma.

The J gene is TRBJ2-5, the V gene TRBV9; D not resolved. V gave up 0 bases and J gave up 2 bases, with 5 bases separating them. The CDR3 has 13 residues. Per germline, CDR1 SGDLS and CDR2 YYNGEE. The CDR3 sequence: CASSVVPQETQYF. DNA for the CDR3: TGTGCCAGCAGCGTAGTCCCACAAGAGACCCAGTACTTC.

This clone was seen a few times. The CDR3 spells CASNGLGYGYTF. CDR3 sequence (DNA): TGTGCCAGTAACGGGCTCGGCTATGGCTACACCTTC. This rearrangement joins TRBV19 to TRBJ1-2; no clear D gene. CDR3 length equals 12 residues. The germline CDR1 and CDR2 sequences are LNHDA and SQIVND (reference sequence). V lost 7 bases to trimming and J lost 4 bases, with 10 bases between them.

The chain is built from TRBV7-2 and TRBJ2-5; D is perhaps TRBD1 or TRBD2 (5 bases each). V lost 3 bases to trimming and J lost 3 bases, with 5 bases between them. Germline CDR1 reads SGHTA; CDR2 reads FQGNSA. CDR3 length: 12 amino acids. The CDR3 loop is CASSLGEETQYF. CDR3 nucleotides: TGTGCCAGCAGCTTGGGGGAAGAGACCCAGTACTTC.

V and J are TRBV10-2 and TRBJ2-7, with TRBD2 identical over 12 bases. Germline assignment: CDR1 WSHSY and CDR2 SAAADI. CDR3 length: 15 residues. Germline trimming cut 6 bases from V and 4 bases from J; bases unmatched to any gene: 7. The chain's CDR3 is CASRELAGGLYEQYF. The CDR3 DNA is TGCGCCAGCAGAGAACTAGCGGGGGGTTTATACGAGCAGTACTTC.

The chain uses TRBV2 and TRBJ2-7, with TRBD2 matching over 12 bases. Germline V gene data show CDR1 as SNHLY and CDR2 as FYNNEI. The ends lost 4 bases at V and 7 bases at J; junction bases unmatched: 5. The CDR3 consists of 14 residues. CDR3 loop: CASSGLAGGGEQYF. CDR3 coding DNA: TGTGCCAGCAGTGGGCTAGCGGGAGGGGGTGAGCAGTACTTC.

This chain connects TRBV7-9 to TRBJ2-2; perhaps TRBD1 as D (5 bases). This CDR3 has 13 residues. Per the germline V gene, CDR1 is SEHNR and CDR2 is FQNEAQ (reference sequence). With 4 bases removed from V and 4 bases from J, the gap between germline ends came to 7 bases. This CDR3 reads CASSWGPTGELFF. The CDR3, as DNA: TGTGCCAGCAGCTGGGGCCCCACCGGGGAGCTGTTTTTT.